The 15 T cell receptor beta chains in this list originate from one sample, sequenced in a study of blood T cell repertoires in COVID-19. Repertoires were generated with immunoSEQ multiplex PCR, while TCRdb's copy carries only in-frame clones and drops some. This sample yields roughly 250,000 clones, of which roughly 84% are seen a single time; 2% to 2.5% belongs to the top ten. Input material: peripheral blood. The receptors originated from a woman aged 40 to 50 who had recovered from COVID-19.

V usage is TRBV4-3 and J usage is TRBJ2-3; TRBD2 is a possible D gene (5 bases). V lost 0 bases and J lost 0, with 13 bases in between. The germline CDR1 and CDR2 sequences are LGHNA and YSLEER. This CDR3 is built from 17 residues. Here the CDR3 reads CASSQEERSASTDTQYF. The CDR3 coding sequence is TGCGCCAGCAGCCAAGAGGAGCGGAGTGCTAGCACAGATACGCAGTATTTT.

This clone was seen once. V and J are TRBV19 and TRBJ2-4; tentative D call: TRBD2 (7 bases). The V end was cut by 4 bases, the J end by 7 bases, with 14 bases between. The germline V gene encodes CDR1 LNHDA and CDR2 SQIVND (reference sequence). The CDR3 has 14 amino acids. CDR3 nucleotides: TGTGCCAGTAGTAAGGGGGGGCAAGGTAACATTCAGTACTTC. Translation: CASSKGGQGNIQYF.

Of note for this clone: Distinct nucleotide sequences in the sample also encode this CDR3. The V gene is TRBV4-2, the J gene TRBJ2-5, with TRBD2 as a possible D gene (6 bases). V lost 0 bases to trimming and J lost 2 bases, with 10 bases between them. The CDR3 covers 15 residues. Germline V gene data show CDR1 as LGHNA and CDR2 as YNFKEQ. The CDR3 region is CASSQDGLAQETQYF. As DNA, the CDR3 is TGTGCCAGCAGCCAAGACGGGCTAGCGCAAGAGACCCAGTACTTC.

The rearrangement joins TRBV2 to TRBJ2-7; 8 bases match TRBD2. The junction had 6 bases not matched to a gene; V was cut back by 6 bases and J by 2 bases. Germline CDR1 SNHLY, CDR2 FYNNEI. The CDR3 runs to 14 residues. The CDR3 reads CASRSTAGAYEQYF. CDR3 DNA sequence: TGTGCCAGCAGGTCCACAGCGGGGGCCTACGAGCAGTACTTC.

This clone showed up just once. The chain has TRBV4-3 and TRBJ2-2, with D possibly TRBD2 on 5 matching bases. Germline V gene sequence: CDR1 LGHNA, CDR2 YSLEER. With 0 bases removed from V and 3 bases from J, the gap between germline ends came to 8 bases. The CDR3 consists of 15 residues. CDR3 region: CASSQDTGDTGELFF. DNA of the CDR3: TGCGCCAGCAGCCAAGATACCGGGGACACCGGGGAGCTGTTTTTT.

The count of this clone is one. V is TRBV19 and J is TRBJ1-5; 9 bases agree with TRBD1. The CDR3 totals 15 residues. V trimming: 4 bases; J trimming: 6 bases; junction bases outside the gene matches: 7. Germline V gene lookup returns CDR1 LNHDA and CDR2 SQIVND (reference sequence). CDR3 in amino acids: CASSKQGARAQPQHF. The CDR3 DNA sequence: TGTGCCAGTAGTAAACAGGGGGCTAGGGCTCAGCCCCAGCATTTT.

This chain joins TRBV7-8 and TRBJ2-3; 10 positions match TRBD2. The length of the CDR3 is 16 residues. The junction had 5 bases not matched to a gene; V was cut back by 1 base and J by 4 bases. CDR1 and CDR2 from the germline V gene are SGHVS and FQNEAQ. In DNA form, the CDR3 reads TGTGCCAGCAGCTTAGTTACTAGCGGGGCCTCAGATACGCAGTATTTT. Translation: CASSLVTSGASDTQYF. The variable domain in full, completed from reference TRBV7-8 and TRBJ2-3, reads GAGVSQSPRYKVAKRGQDVALRCDPISGHVSLFWYQQALGQGPEFLTYFQNEAQLDKSGLPSDRFFAERPEGSVSTLKIQRTQQEDSAVYLCASSLVTSGASDTQYFGPGTRLTVL.

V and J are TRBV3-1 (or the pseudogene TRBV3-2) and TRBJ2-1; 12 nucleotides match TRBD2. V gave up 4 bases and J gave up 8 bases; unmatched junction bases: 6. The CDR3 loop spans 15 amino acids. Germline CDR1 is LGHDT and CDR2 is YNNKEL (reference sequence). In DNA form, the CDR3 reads TGTGCCAGCAGCCGGGCTAGCGGGGGGGCATATGAGCAGTTCTTC. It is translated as CASSRASGGAYEQFF.

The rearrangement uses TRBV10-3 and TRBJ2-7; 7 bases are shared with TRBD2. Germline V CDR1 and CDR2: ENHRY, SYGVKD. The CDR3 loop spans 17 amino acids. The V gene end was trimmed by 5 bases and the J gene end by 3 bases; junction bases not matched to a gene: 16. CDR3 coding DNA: TGTGCCATCAGTCCCGAGGGATTAGCGGGCGTCCTCTACGAGCAGTACTTC. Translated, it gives CAISPEGLAGVLYEQYF.

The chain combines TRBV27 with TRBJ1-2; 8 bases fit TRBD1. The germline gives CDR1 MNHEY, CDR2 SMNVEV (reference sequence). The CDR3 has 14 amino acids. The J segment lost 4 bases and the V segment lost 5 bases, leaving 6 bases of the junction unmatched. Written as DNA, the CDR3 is TGTGCCAGCAGTCCCCGGACAGGGCCCTATGGCTACACCTTC. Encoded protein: CASSPRTGPYGYTF.

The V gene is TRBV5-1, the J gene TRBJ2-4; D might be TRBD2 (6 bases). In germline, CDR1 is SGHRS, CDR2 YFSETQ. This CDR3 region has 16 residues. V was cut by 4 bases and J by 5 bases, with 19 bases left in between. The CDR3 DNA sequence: TGCGCCAGCAGCAGGGGTACCGGGACTCGTCAAAACATTCAGTACTTC. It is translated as CASSRGTGTRQNIQYF.

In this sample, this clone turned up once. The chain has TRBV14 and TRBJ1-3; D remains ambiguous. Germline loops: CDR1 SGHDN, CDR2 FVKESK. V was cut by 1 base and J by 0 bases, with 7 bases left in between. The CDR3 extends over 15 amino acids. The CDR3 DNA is TGTGCCAGCAGCCAAGTTGGAGTCTCTGGAAACACCATATATTTT. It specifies CASSQVGVSGNTIYF.

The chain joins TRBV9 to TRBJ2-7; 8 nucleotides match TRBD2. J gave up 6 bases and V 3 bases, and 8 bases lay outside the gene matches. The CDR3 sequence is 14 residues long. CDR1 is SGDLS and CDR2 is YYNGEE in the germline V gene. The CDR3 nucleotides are TGTGCCAGCAGCGCGGGACTAGAGGTCGGCGAGCAGTACTTC. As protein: CASSAGLEVGEQYF.

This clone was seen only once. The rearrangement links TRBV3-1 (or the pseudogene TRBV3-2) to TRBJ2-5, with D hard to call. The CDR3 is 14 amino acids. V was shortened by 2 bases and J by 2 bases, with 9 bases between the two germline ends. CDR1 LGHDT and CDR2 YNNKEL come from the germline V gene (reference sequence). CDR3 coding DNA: TGTGCCAGCAGCCAAAGAACTATACAAGAGACCCAGTACTTC. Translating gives CASSQRTIQETQYF.

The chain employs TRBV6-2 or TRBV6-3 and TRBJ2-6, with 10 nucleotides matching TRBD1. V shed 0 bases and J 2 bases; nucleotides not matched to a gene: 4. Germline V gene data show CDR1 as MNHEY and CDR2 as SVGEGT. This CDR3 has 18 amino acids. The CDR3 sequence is CASSYSGTGVPGANVLTF. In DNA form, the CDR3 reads TGTGCCAGCAGTTACTCGGGGACAGGGGTCCCTGGGGCCAACGTCCTGACTTTC.